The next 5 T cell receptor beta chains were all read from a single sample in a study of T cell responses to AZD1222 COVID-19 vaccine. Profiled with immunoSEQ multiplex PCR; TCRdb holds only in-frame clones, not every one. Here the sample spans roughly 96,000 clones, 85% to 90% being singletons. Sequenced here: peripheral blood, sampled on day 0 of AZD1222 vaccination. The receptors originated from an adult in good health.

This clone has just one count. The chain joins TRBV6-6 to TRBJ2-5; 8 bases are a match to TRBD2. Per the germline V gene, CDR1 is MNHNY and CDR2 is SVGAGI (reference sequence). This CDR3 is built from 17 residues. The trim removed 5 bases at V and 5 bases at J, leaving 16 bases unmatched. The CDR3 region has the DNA TGTGCCAGCAGTCACGAGGCGGGAGGCTCCGGAGCGGAGACCCAGTACTTC. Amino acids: CASSHEAGGSGAETQYF.

The CDR3 loop is CASSLLGELTDTQYF. DNA for the CDR3: TGCGCCAGCAGCTTGCTGGGGGAGTTGACAGATACGCAGTATTTT. V usage is TRBV5-1 and J usage is TRBJ2-3, with D perhaps given as TRBD1 or TRBD2 (5 bases each). From germline, CDR1 is SGHRS and CDR2 YFSETQ. V was shortened by 1 base and J by 3 bases, with 12 bases between the two germline ends. CDR3 length: 15 amino acids.

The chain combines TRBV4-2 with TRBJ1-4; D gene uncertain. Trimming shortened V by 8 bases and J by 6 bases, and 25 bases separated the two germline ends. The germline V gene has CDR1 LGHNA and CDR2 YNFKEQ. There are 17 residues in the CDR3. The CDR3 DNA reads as TGTGCCAGCTCTAAAGGTCGGGCAAGCCGGGGTTATGAAAAACTGTTTTTT. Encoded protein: CASSKGRASRGYEKLFF.

The CDR3: CASRNQGGEAFF. The CDR3, as DNA: TGTGCCAGCAGGAACCAGGGGGGTGAAGCTTTCTTT. The V and J genes are TRBV27 and TRBJ1-1, with 7 bases identical to TRBD1. The germline CDR1 and CDR2 sequences are MNHEY and SMNVEV (reference sequence). J was trimmed by 7 bases and V by 6 bases; bases with no gene match: 5. The CDR3 sequence is 12 residues long.

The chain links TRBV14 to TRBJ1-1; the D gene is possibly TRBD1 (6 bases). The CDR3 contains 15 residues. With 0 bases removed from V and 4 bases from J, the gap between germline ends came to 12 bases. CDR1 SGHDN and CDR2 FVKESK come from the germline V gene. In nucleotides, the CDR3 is TGTGCCAGCAGCCAAGATCTTGCGGGGGCCACTGAAGCTTTCTTT. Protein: CASSQDLAGATEAFF.